This TCR beta chain was profiled in a study of T cell changes during pregnancy in multiple sclerosis (dated by TCRdb to between 2018 and 2021). Study-wide context: In women with multiple sclerosis, the researchers looked at how the T cell repertoire shifted as pregnancy progressed.

About this clone: The antigen it binds to is not known. It has no much larger one-base neighbor in the sample; base qualities were not kept. The same CDR3 also results from other DNA sequences found in this sample.

The CDR3 numbers 15 residues from cysteine through phenylalanine. The sequence is cut down to CDR3 DNA, 45 bases in frame from base 1. V and J lose 1 base and 0 bases, and a span of 7 bases separates them. CDR1 and CDR2 were assigned from the germline V gene (reference sequence) as LNHNV and YYDKDF. Library preparation was by the immunoSEQ multiplex PCR assay. TCRdb's version of the immuneACCESS table is confined to in-frame rearrangements and falls short of the full clone set. An unresolved V gene accounts for under half of the shortfall where checked; the remainder is of unknown origin. Counted in this sample were 50,000 to 55,000 clones; around 90% of them appeared once. The ten top clones hold 0.45% to 0.5% of the sample.

The receptor was isolated from a female donor with multiple sclerosis, enrolled in a pregnancy study. The sequences come from CD4+ T cells from peripheral blood mononuclear cells, collected in the third trimester of pregnancy. The V gene is TRBV15 and the J gene is TRBJ1-5; no D gene call is confident. CDR3 region: CATSRGQNSNQPQHF. The DNA sequence follows: TGTGCCACCAGCAGAGGACAAAATAGCAATCAGCCCCAGCATTTT.